This TCR beta chain derives from a study of post-analysis software for immune sequencing data. Overall study: Multiple sclerosis in the patients followed relapsing-remitting, secondary progressive and progressive-relapsing courses. General study points: Controls had significantly higher normalized Chao1 diversity than multiple sclerosis patients. Comparison of patients with controls showed five TRBV segments more frequent in patients, TRBV5-6, TRBV5-1 and TRBV20-1 among them.

Prepared libraries of TCR beta cDNA carried unique molecular identifiers. Roughly 0.5 million cDNA molecules were obtained from 1 to 10 million T cells. MiXCR was run by TCRdb on the PCR reads, yielding one entry per CDR3 protein. The sample consists of 180,000 or so distinct CDR3 sequences, roughly 28% of them appearing once. This clonotype was found many times. The target antigen is unknown. CDR1 ENHRY and CDR2 SYGVKD come from the germline V gene. The CDR3 consists of 13 residues. The ends were cut back, 6 bases at V and 7 bases at J, with 15 bases in the middle. Sequencing input: blood. V is TRBV10-3 and J is TRBJ1-2; weak D call: TRBD1 (6 bases). This sequence was found in a girl aged 2-17 years with multiple sclerosis. The CDR3 reads CAISAGTLLGYTF. As DNA, the CDR3 is TGTGCCATCAGCGCCGGGACACTGCTTGGCTACACCTTC.